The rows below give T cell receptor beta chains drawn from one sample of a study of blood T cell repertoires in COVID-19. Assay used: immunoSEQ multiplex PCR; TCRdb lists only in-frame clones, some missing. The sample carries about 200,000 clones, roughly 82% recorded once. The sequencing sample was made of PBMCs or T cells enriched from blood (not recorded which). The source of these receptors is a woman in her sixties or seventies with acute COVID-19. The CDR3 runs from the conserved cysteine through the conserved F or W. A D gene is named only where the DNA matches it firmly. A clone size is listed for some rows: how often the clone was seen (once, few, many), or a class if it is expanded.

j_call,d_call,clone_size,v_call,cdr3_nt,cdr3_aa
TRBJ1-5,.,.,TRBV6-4,TGTGCCAGCAGTGAGGCGGGGGGCAATCAGCCCCAGCATTTT,CASSEAGGNQPQHF
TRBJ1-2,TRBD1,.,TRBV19,TGTGCCAGTAGTACCGGGGACAGGCCGGTAGGCTACACCTTC,CASSTGDRPVGYTF
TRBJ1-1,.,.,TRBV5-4,TGTGCCAGCAGCTTGGTTACAGGGCGGAACACTGAAGCTTTCTTT,CASSLVTGRNTEAFF
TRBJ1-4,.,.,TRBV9,TGTGCCAGCAGCCCCTCCGGCGGAACGGGTGAAAAACTGTTTTTT,CASSPSGGTGEKLFF
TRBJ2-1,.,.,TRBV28,TGTGCCAGCAGCACCACAGGGAACTCCTACAATGAGCAGTTCTTC,CASSTTGNSYNEQFF
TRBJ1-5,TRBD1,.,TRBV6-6,TGTGCCAGCAGTTACTCCCAGGGGGAACATCAGCCCCAGCATTTT,CASSYSQGEHQPQHF
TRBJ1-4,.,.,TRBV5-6,TGTGCCAGCAGCCCTCCTGCGGGGGGATCTCGTATGAAAAAACTGTTTTTT,CASSPPAGGSRMKKLFF
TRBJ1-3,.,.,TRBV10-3,TGTGCCATCAGTCTTGGACAGGGAAACACCATATATTTT,CAISLGQGNTIYF
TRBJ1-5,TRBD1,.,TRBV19,TGTGCCAGTATAAACCAAGGGGGCGCGAGTCAGCCCCAGCATTTT,CASINQGGASQPQHF
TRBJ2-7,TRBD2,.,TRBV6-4,TGTGCCAGCAGTGACTCCATACTAGCGGGAAGAAACGAGCAGTACTTC,CASSDSILAGRNEQYF
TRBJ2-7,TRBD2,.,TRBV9,TGTGCCAGCAGCGTCGGGACTACTATCTCCTACGAGCAGTACTTC,CASSVGTTISYEQYF
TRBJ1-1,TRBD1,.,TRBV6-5,TGTGCCAGCAGCGCCGACAGGGCACGGAACACTGAAGCTTTCTTT,CASSADRARNTEAFF
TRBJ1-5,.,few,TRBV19,TGTGCCAGTAAAAATGCAGGGGACAATCAGCCCCAGCATTTT,CASKNAGDNQPQHF
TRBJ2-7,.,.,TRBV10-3,TGTGCCATCAGCCCGGACTTGATGTCCTACGAGCAGTACTTC,CAISPDLMSYEQYF
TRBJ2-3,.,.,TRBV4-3,TGCGCCAGCAGCCAAGGGGCCAGAGTCACAGATACGCAGTATTTT,CASSQGARVTDTQYF
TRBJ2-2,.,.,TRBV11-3,TGTGCCAGCAGCTTCACTTTTAACACCGGGGAGCTGTTTTTT,CASSFTFNTGELFF
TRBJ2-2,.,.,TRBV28,TGTGCCAGCAGTTCGTCAGGGAAGAACACCGGGGAGCTGTTTTTT,CASSSSGKNTGELFF
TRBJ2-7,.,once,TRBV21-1,TGTGCCAGCAGCCCGCCACCTATAGCGAAGACCGGCTCCTACGAGCAGTACTTC,CASSPPPIAKTGSYEQYF
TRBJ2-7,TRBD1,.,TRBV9,TGTGCCAGCAGATCTTTGGGACAGGTCTACGAGCAGTACTTC,CASRSLGQVYEQYF
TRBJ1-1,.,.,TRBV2,TGTGCCGGCGAGACAGAGCGCGGAACTGAAGCTTTCTTT,CAGETERGTEAFF
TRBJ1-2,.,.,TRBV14,TGTGCCAGCAGCGCGGAGGGGGGGTACATCTATGGCTACACCTTC,CASSAEGGYIYGYTF
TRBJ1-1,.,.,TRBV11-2,TGTGCCAGCACCACCCGCGGGGGGGCTGGCACTGAAGCTTTCTTT,CASTTRGGAGTEAFF
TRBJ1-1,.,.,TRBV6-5,TGTGCCAGCATTTTATCTAGCTCTGAAGCTTTCTTT,CASILSSSEAFF
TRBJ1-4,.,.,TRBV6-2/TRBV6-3,TGTGCCAGCAGCTCAACGGACAGCCGTAATGAAAAACTGTTTTTT,CASSSTDSRNEKLFF
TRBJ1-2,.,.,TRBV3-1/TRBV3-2,TGTGCCAGCAGCCAAGATTGGCCCAGGGGCTATGGCTACACCTTC,CASSQDWPRGYGYTF
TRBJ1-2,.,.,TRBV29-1,TGCAGCGTCCGAACAGGTCCCAGGGGCGGCTACACCTTC,CSVRTGPRGGYTF
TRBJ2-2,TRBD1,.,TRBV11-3,TGTGCCAGCAGCTTCCGGGACAGGGTTTTCCCGAACACCGGGGAGCTGTTTTTT,CASSFRDRVFPNTGELFF
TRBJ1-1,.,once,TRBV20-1,TGCAGTGCTAGTCTACGGGTGCGAGCTTTCTTT,CSASLRVRAFF
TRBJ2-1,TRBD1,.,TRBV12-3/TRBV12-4,TGTGCCAGCAGTTCCGGGACAGGGTATGAGCAGTTCTTC,CASSSGTGYEQFF
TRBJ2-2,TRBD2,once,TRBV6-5,TGTGCCAGCAAGAGGGGAGGGCCACCCACCGGGGAGCTGTTTTTT,CASKRGGPPTGELFF
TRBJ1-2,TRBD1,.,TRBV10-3,TGTGCCATCAGTGATGTCCTGGGACAGGGAGAGAATGGCTACACCTTC,CAISDVLGQGENGYTF
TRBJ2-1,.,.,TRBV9,TGTGCCAGCAGCGTAGTTATGGACAGAGCCCCAGTTGAGCAGTTCTTC,CASSVVMDRAPVEQFF
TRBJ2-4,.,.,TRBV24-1,TGTGCCACCAGTGTGAGACTCTTAGCCAAAAACATTCAGTACTTC,CATSVRLLAKNIQYF
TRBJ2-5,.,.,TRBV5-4,TGTGCCAGCGGCTCAGGAGGGGAGTCTAGGGAGACCCAGTACTTC,CASGSGGESRETQYF
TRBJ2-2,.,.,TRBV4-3,TGCGCCAGCAGCCCCAAGCCCGACTTTGGTGCCACCGGGGAGCTGTTTTTT,CASSPKPDFGATGELFF
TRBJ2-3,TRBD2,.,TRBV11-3,TGTGCCAGCAGCTCCTTAAGCGGGGCAGATACGCAGTATTTT,CASSSLSGADTQYF
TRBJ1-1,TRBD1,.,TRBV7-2,TGTGCCAGCAGCATAGGACAGGGGGCTTGGACTGAAGCTTTCTTT,CASSIGQGAWTEAFF
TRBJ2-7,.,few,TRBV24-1,TGTGCCACCAGTGAAAGGGGCAGGCCCTACGAGCAGTACTTC,CATSERGRPYEQYF
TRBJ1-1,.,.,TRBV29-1,TGCAGCGTTGCCGGGATCATGAACACTGAAGCTTTCTTT,CSVAGIMNTEAFF
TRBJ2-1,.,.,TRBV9,TGTGCCAGCAGCGTCCTAGGGGGAGGGGTCAATGAGCAGTTCTTC,CASSVLGGGVNEQFF
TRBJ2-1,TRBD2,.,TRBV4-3,TGCGCCAGCAGCCAACTGGCGCTAGCGGAGTACAATGAGCAGTTCTTC,CASSQLALAEYNEQFF
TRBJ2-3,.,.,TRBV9,TGTGCCAGCAGCGCTGGAGGTACTTCGGATACGCAGTATTTT,CASSAGGTSDTQYF
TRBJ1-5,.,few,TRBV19,TGTGCCAGTAGTGCCTTGGACACCGTAAATCAGCCCCAGCATTTT,CASSALDTVNQPQHF
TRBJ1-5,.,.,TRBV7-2,TGTGCCAGCAGCTTAGCTGGGCCAGCAGGCAATCAGCCCCAGCATTTT,CASSLAGPAGNQPQHF
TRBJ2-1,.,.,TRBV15,TGTGCCACCAGCAGAGATCGTGAGTCTCGGGAGATCTTC,CATSRDRESREIF
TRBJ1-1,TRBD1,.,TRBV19,TGTGCCACCCACGGACAGGTTGAAGCTTTCTTT,CATHGQVEAFF
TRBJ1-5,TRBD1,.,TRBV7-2,TGTGCCAGCAGGTTAGGACAGGGGGCCTTTCAGCCCCAGCATTTT,CASRLGQGAFQPQHF
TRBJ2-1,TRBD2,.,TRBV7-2,TGTGCCAGCAGCTTAGTGGGCGGGGGGACCTACAATGAGCAGTTCTTC,CASSLVGGGTYNEQFF
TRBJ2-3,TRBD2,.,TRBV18,TGTGCCAGTTCAGGGACTAGCAACACAGATACGCAGTATTTT,CASSGTSNTDTQYF
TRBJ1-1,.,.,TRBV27,TGTGCCAGCACCCATCGCGGGAGGGGTGAAGCTTTCTTT,CASTHRGRGEAFF
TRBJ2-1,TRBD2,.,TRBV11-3,TGTGCCAGCAGCTTGGGGGACTATAGAACGGCCAATGAGCAGTTCTTC,CASSLGDYRTANEQFF
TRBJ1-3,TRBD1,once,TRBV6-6,TGTGCCAGCAGTATCCTACAGGGGGGCTCTGGAAACACCATATATTTT,CASSILQGGSGNTIYF
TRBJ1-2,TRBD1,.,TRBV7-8,TGTGCCAGCAGCTTAGCAATCGTTCGGACAGGGGACTATGGCTACACCTTC,CASSLAIVRTGDYGYTF